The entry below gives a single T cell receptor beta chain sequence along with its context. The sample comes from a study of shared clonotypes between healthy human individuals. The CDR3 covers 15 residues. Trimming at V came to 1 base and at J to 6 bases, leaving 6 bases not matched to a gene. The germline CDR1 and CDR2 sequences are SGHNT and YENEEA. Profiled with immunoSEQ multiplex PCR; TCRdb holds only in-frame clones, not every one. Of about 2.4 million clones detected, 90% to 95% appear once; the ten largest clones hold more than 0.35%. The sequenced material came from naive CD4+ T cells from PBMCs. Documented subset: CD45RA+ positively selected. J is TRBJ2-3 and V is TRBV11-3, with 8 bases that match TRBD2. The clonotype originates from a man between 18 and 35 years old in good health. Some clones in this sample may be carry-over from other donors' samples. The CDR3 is CASSLASGWGDTQYF. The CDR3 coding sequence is TGTGCCAGCAGCTTAGCTAGCGGGTGGGGGGATACGCAGTATTTT.